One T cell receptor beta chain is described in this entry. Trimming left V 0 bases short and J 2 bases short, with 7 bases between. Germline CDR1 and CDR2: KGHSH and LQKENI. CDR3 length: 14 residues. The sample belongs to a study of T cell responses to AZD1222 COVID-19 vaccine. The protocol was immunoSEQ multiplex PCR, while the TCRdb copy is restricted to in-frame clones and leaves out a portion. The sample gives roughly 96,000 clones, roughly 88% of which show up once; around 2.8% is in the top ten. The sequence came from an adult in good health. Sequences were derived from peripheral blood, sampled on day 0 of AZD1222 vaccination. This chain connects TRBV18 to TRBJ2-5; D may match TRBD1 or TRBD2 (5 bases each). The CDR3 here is CASSPPWGQETQYF. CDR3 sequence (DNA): TGTGCCAGCTCACCACCGTGGGGGCAAGAGACCCAGTACTTC.